Listed here are 24 T cell receptor beta chains from one sample, sequenced in a study of blood T cell repertoires in COVID-19. The assay was immunoSEQ multiplex PCR, and TCRdb's table has in-frame clones only and misses some. The data show about 250,000 clones, about 88% seen once. Sequenced material: PBMCs or T cells enriched from blood (not recorded which). These receptors came from a woman aged 45-60 years who had recovered from COVID-19.

The chain joins TRBV11-2 to TRBJ2-7; possible D gene TRBD1, 6 bases. V shed 5 bases and J shed 2 bases, with 19 bases lying between them. Germline CDR1 reads SGHAT; CDR2 reads FQNNGV. The CDR3 consists of 16 residues. The CDR3 protein is CASSPRTATFTYEQYF. The CDR3 nucleotides are TGTGCCAGCAGCCCAAGGACAGCGACGTTTACCTACGAGCAGTACTTC.

The CDR3 nucleotides are TGTGCCAGCAGTACAGGGGCCTATGGCTACACCTTC. It codes for CASSTGAYGYTF. The V gene is TRBV6-2 or TRBV6-3, the J gene TRBJ1-2; 7 bases are shared with TRBD1. The V gene end was trimmed by 5 bases and the J gene end by 4 bases; junction bases not matched to a gene: 1. Germline V lookup: CDR1 MNHEY, CDR2 SVGEGT. The CDR3 runs to 12 residues.

The chain links TRBV13 to TRBJ2-2; 8 bases map to TRBD2. The CDR3 is 16 amino acids. Germline V CDR1 and CDR2: PRHDT, FYEKMQ (reference sequence). With 2 bases clipped from V and 7 bases from J, the junction kept 9 bases outside the gene matches. Written as DNA, the CDR3 is TGTGCCAGCAGCTTAAAGAGCGGGGGCCCCCACGGGGAGCTGTTTTTT. This gives the protein CASSLKSGGPHGELFF.

V and J are TRBV10-3 and TRBJ1-4; unclear D gene. The V and J ends lost 3 bases and 8 bases respectively, with 13 bases between them. CDR3 length: 14 amino acids. Germline CDR1 and CDR2: ENHRY and SYGVKD. CDR3 bases: TGTGCCATCAGTGATCTAGAGGGAAACGAAAAACTGTTTTTT. This translates into CAISDLEGNEKLFF.

This clone was recorded only once. CDR3 residues: CASSNARGREETQYF. DNA of the CDR3: TGTGCCAGCAGCAATGCCCGCGGGAGGGAAGAGACCCAGTACTTC. V is TRBV13 and J is TRBJ2-5; 9 bases line up with TRBD2. The germline V gene encodes CDR1 PRHDT and CDR2 FYEKMQ (reference sequence). Germline trimming cut 5 bases from V and 3 bases from J; bases unmatched to any gene: 7. There are 15 residues in the CDR3.

V gene TRBV9 combines with J gene TRBJ2-1; 7 nucleotides agree with TRBD2. This CDR3 comprises 15 residues. Germline V gene sequence: CDR1 SGDLS, CDR2 YYNGEE. Losses at the gene ends were 0 bases for V and 8 bases for J; bases not matched to a gene: 8. The CDR3 spells CASSVAAGGSHEQFF. CDR3 in DNA: TGTGCCAGCAGCGTAGCAGCGGGCGGGAGCCATGAGCAGTTCTTC.

The gene calls are TRBV18 and TRBJ2-3, with TRBD1 as a possible D gene (5 bases). Trimming took 4 bases from V and 2 from J, leaving 10 bases between them. The V gene's germline CDR1 is KGHSH and CDR2 LQKENI. This CDR3 spans 14 amino acids. The CDR3 protein is CASSLDTYTDTQYF. CDR3 nucleotide sequence: TGTGCCAGCTCACTGGACACCTACACAGATACGCAGTATTTT. Variable domain in full (rest from reference TRBV18 and TRBJ2-3): NAGVMQNPRHLVRRRGQEARLRCSPMKGHSHVYWYRQLPEEGLKFMVYLQKENIIDESGMPKERFSAEFPKEGPSILRIQQVVRGDSAAYFCASSLDTYTDTQYFGPGTRLTVL.

V is TRBV28 and J is TRBJ1-5, with 8 bases matching TRBD1. J was trimmed by 8 bases and V by 4 bases; bases with no gene match: 13. Germline assignment: CDR1 MDHEN and CDR2 SYDVKM. This CDR3 region has 16 residues. For the CDR3, the DNA is TGTGCCAGCAGTTCCCCTCCGGGACAGGCTATAAAGCCCCAGCATTTT. Translating it yields CASSSPPGQAIKPQHF.

Many counts were recorded for this clone. The chain uses TRBV18 and TRBJ1-2, with D unclear. Trimming left V 0 bases short and J 4 bases short, with 12 bases between. There are 15 residues in the CDR3. In germline, CDR1 is KGHSH, CDR2 LQKENI. The CDR3 loop is CASSPPELASYGYTF. The CDR3 nucleotides read TGTGCCAGCTCACCACCGGAGCTCGCCTCCTATGGCTACACCTTC.

This clone showed up just once. The chain is built from TRBV19 and TRBJ2-5, with 13 bases identical to TRBD2. Per germline, CDR1 LNHDA and CDR2 SQIVND (reference sequence). CDR3 size: 15 residues. V shed 3 bases and J 4 bases; nucleotides not matched to a gene: 2. Here the CDR3 DNA reads TGTGCCAGTAGTATTGGACTAGCGGGAGTAGAGACCCAGTACTTC. Amino acids: CASSIGLAGVETQYF.

CDR3 sequence reads: CASSSYNGEQFF. The CDR3 DNA is TGTGCCAGCAGCTCCTATAACGGGGAGCAGTTCTTC. This chain connects TRBV7-9 to TRBJ2-1; no reliable D call. V was shortened by 4 bases and J by 10 bases, with 11 bases between the two germline ends. Germline V gives CDR1 SEHNR, CDR2 FQNEAQ (reference sequence). CDR3 length: 12 residues.

This clone has only a few counts. This rearrangement joins TRBV28 to TRBJ1-5; 9 nucleotides match TRBD1. The CDR3 totals 15 residues. Germline assignment: CDR1 MDHEN and CDR2 SYDVKM. The ends lost 6 bases at V and 5 bases at J; junction bases unmatched: 8. The CDR3 protein is CASRPTGGADQPQHF. The CDR3 DNA follows: TGTGCCAGCAGACCTACAGGGGGCGCGGATCAGCCCCAGCATTTT.

The chain has TRBV21-1 and TRBJ1-5; the table calls TRBD1, which could not be checked here. TRBV21-1 is marked as a pseudogene. The CDR3 covers 15 residues. The CDR3 bases are TGTGCCAGCAGCAACGGACAGGGGCGGGAACAGCCCCAGCATTTT. Amino acids: CASSNGQGREQPQHF.

The chain uses TRBV19 and TRBJ2-7; TRBD2 aligns across 11 bases. The germline gives CDR1 LNHDA, CDR2 SQIVND (reference sequence). The CDR3 totals 16 residues. After removal of 5 bases from V and 0 bases from J, the junction contained 6 bases not matched to a gene. The CDR3 sequence: CASSASGTSGSYEQYF. The CDR3 DNA reads as TGTGCCAGTAGTGCATCCGGGACTAGCGGCTCCTACGAGCAGTACTTC.

The chain has TRBV15 and TRBJ1-5; a weak D match, TRBD1 (6 bases). V was cut by 0 bases and J by 3 bases, with 9 bases left in between. Germline V gives CDR1 LNHNV, CDR2 YYDKDF (reference sequence). The CDR3 has 15 amino acids. In nucleotides, the CDR3 is TGTGCCACCAGCAGAGATACAGGGTCCAATCAGCCCCAGCATTTT. Translated, it gives CATSRDTGSNQPQHF.

This clone was seen just once. The CDR3 coding sequence is TGTGCCAGCAGTTCTACTCAGGGTTTCGGCAATCAGCCCCAGCATTTT. It specifies CASSSTQGFGNQPQHF. V is TRBV27 and J is TRBJ1-5; tentative D call: TRBD1 (5 bases). The V gene's germline CDR1 is MNHEY and CDR2 SMNVEV (reference sequence). V was trimmed by 4 bases and J by 2 bases, leaving 15 bases between them. The length of the CDR3 is 16 residues.

V and J are TRBV11-2 and TRBJ2-1; maybe TRBD1 (5 bases). Germline V CDR1 and CDR2: SGHAT, FQNNGV. The CDR3 covers 13 residues. V was trimmed by 1 base and J by 11 bases, leaving 12 bases between them. DNA for the CDR3: TGTGCCAGCAGCTTAGGGGAATCAGGGAAGCAGTTCTTC. Its protein product is CASSLGESGKQFF. The complete variable domain, with remaining parts taken from reference TRBV11-2 and TRBJ2-1, reads EAGVAQSPRYKIIEKRQSVAFWCNPISGHATLYWYQQILGQGPKLLIQFQNNGVVDDSQLPKDRFSAERLKGVDSTLKIQPAKLEDSAVYLCASSLGESGKQFFGPGTRLTVL.

The chain links TRBV18 to TRBJ2-7, with D perhaps matching TRBD2 (7 bases). With 3 bases removed from V and 2 bases from J, the gap between germline ends came to 14 bases. The germline gives CDR1 KGHSH, CDR2 LQKENI. There are 15 residues in the CDR3. Here the CDR3 reads CASSPGAGEPYEQYF. The CDR3 bases are TGTGCCAGCTCACCGGGGGCGGGAGAACCCTACGAGCAGTACTTC. Based on the CDR3 plus reference TRBV18 and TRBJ2-7, the full variable domain is NAGVMQNPRHLVRRRGQEARLRCSPMKGHSHVYWYRQLPEEGLKFMVYLQKENIIDESGMPKERFSAEFPKEGPSILRIQQVVRGDSAAYFCASSPGAGEPYEQYFGPGTRLTVT.

This chain links TRBV5-4 with TRBJ1-5; the D is unclear. The length of the CDR3 is 13 residues. The V end was cut by 5 bases, the J end by 6 bases, with 12 bases between. The germline V gene has CDR1 SGHNT and CDR2 YYREEE (reference sequence). The CDR3 DNA sequence: TGTGCCAGCAGTTTTGGTTTCGGTCAGCCCCAGCATTTT. This gives the protein CASSFGFGQPQHF.

This chain connects TRBV10-3 to TRBJ2-7; 8 nucleotides match TRBD2. The CDR3 is 15 amino acids. Trimming cost V 5 bases and J 0 bases; bases outside gene matches: 6. Germline assignment: CDR1 ENHRY and CDR2 SYGVKD. This CDR3 is CAISPASGFSYEQYF. The CDR3 DNA is TGTGCCATCAGTCCAGCTAGCGGGTTCTCCTACGAGCAGTACTTC.

The chain combines TRBV6-5 with TRBJ2-7; TRBD2 matches 9 bases. This CDR3 has 15 residues. The ends lost 5 bases at V and 0 bases at J; junction bases unmatched: 5. Germline CDR1 reads MNHEY; CDR2 reads SVGAGI. The CDR3 sequence: CASSNPGLASYEQYF. CDR3 bases: TGTGCCAGCAGTAACCCGGGACTAGCCTCCTACGAGCAGTACTTC.

The chain uses TRBV19 and TRBJ2-2; 10 nucleotides match TRBD1. This CDR3 contains 13 residues. J lost 7 bases, V lost 10 bases, and 6 bases had no gene match. The germline V gene encodes CDR1 LNHDA and CDR2 SQIVND (reference sequence). The chain's CDR3 is CATGTGVGGELFF. The CDR3 DNA is TGTGCCACCGGGACAGGGGTCGGCGGGGAGCTGTTTTTT.

This chain joins TRBV10-3 and TRBJ2-1; D gene unclear. Trimming took 3 bases from V and 6 from J, leaving 9 bases between them. Germline loops: CDR1 ENHRY, CDR2 SYGVKD. There are 13 residues in the CDR3. The CDR3: CAISERSGNEQFF. CDR3 nucleotide sequence: TGTGCCATCAGTGAAAGGTCAGGCAATGAGCAGTTCTTC.

The chain links TRBV7-3 to TRBJ2-3, with 9 bases aligning to TRBD2. With V trimmed by 5 bases and J by 5 bases, 8 bases remained unmatched. This CDR3 contains 15 residues. The V gene's germline CDR1 is SGHTA and CDR2 FQGTGA. CDR3 DNA: TGTGCCAGCAGCGTCGCCAGCGGGAGGAGAGATACGCAGTATTTT. Its translation: CASSVASGRRDTQYF.